The 27 T cell receptor beta chains in this list originate from one sample, sequenced in a study of blood T cell repertoires in COVID-19. Here immunoSEQ multiplex PCR was the method, and the copy in TCRdb shows in-frame clones only, minus some. The sample includes approximately 130,000 clones, roughly 84% of them seen just once. The sequencing input was peripheral blood. The source of these receptors is a man in his 60s with acute or convalescent COVID-19.

CDR3 coding DNA: TGTGCCAGCAGTCCTGAGGACAGGGGTGGCAATCAGCCCCAGCATTTT. Residues: CASSPEDRGGNQPQHF. This sequence joins TRBV28 and TRBJ1-5; TRBD1 matches 9 bases. This CDR3 has 16 residues. J was trimmed by 2 bases and V by 5 bases; bases with no gene match: 7. Germline V gives CDR1 MDHEN, CDR2 SYDVKM.

The V and J genes are TRBV30 and TRBJ2-1; 8 bases map to TRBD2. The V and J ends lost 4 bases and 10 bases, in that order; junction bases with no gene match: 12. This CDR3 comprises 14 residues. Per the germline V gene, CDR1 is GTSNPN and CDR2 is SVGIG (reference sequence). The CDR3 is CAWTVGAGVGEQFF. The DNA of the CDR3 is TGTGCCTGGACTGTTGGAGCGGGAGTAGGCGAGCAGTTCTTC. Filled out from reference TRBV30 and TRBJ2-1, the complete variable domain reads SQTIHQWPATLVQPVGSPLSLECTVEGTSNPNLYWYRQAAGRGLQLLFYSVGIGQISSEVPQNLSASRPQDRQFILSSKKLLLSDSGFYLCAWTVGAGVGEQFFGPGTRLTVL.

The rearrangement uses TRBV24-1 and TRBJ1-1; D is undetermined. The germline V gene has CDR1 KGHDR and CDR2 SFDVKD. The CDR3 totals 14 residues. V lost 2 bases to trimming and J lost 6 bases, with 12 bases between them. CDR3 in amino acids: CATSDSRDFAEAFF. The CDR3 nucleotides are TGTGCCACCAGTGATTCCCGGGATTTTGCTGAAGCTTTCTTT.

This rearrangement joins TRBV7-2 to TRBJ2-3; 11 bases are shared with TRBD2. V lost 5 bases and J lost 6; bases outside the gene matches: 4. Germline-derived CDR1 and CDR2 are SGHTA and FQGNSA. This CDR3 is built from 14 residues. As DNA, the CDR3 is TGTGCCAGCAGCCGCACTAGCGGGAGTGATACGCAGTATTTT. Encoded protein: CASSRTSGSDTQYF.

V is TRBV6-2 or TRBV6-3 and J is TRBJ1-5; possible D gene TRBD1, 5 bases. From germline, CDR1 is MNHEY and CDR2 SVGEGT. The CDR3 covers 14 residues. V lost 2 bases to trimming and J lost 1 base, with 6 bases between them. The CDR3 DNA is TGTGCCAGCAGTTACAGGGGAAGCAATCAGCCCCAGCATTTT. It codes for CASSYRGSNQPQHF.

This sequence joins TRBV6-5 and TRBJ2-7; D remains unclear. Trimming shortened V by 8 bases and J by 0 bases, and 5 bases separated the two germline ends. This CDR3 has 11 residues. Germline V gene lookup returns CDR1 MNHEY and CDR2 SVGAGI. CDR3 sequence reads: CASGPSYEQYF. The CDR3 bases are TGTGCCAGCGGCCCCTCCTACGAGCAGTACTTC.

This chain connects TRBV5-1 to TRBJ1-2; no clear D. Germline V lookup: CDR1 SGHRS, CDR2 YFSETQ. The CDR3 extends over 15 amino acids. V was cut by 0 bases and J by 4 bases, with 13 bases left in between. The CDR3 DNA sequence: TGCGCCAGCAGCTTGGCCGGGGAAACTGTCTATGGCTACACCTTC. It yields the protein CASSLAGETVYGYTF.

This clone was seen a single time. The rearrangement uses TRBV6-5 and TRBJ1-5; possible D gene TRBD1, 6 bases. The ends were cut back, 6 bases at V and 0 bases at J, with 9 bases in the middle. The CDR3 is 14 residues long. Germline values: CDR1 MNHEY, CDR2 SVGAGI. The CDR3 DNA reads as TGTGCCAGCAGGGTGACAGGTAGCAATCAGCCCCAGCATTTT. Its protein is CASRVTGSNQPQHF.

There are a few counts of this clone. The rearrangement links TRBV18 to TRBJ1-2, with TRBD1 identical over 7 bases. Germline trimming cut 3 bases from V and 8 bases from J; bases unmatched to any gene: 6. Germline CDR1 KGHSH, CDR2 LQKENI. The CDR3 runs 13 residues. CDR3 bases: TGTGCCAGCTCACCCGACAGGGTAAGCGGCTACACCTTC. Residues: CASSPDRVSGYTF.

The chain has TRBV9 and TRBJ2-2, with 10 bases that match TRBD2. Germline assignment: CDR1 SGDLS and CDR2 YYNGEE. The J segment lost 5 bases and the V segment lost 2 bases, leaving 6 bases of the junction unmatched. The CDR3 runs to 16 residues. Here the CDR3 reads CASSVIEAGGTGELFF. For the CDR3, the DNA is TGTGCCAGCAGCGTGATTGAAGCGGGAGGGACCGGGGAGCTGTTTTTT. The full variable domain, its missing parts supplied by reference TRBV9 and TRBJ2-2, is DSGVTQTPKHLITATGQRVTLRCSPRSGDLSVYWYQQSLDQGLQFLIQYYNGEERAKGNILERFSAQQFPDLHSELNLSSLELGDSALYFCASSVIEAGGTGELFFGEGSRLTVL.

The chain employs TRBV7-3 and TRBJ2-3, with TRBD2 matching 7 bases. The CDR3 has 16 residues. Germline V gene data show CDR1 as SGHTA and CDR2 as FQGTGA. V shed 1 base and J 8 bases; nucleotides not matched to a gene: 12. The chain's CDR3 is CASSLMWSGPGGTQYF. The CDR3 region has the DNA TGTGCCAGCAGCTTAATGTGGAGCGGGCCGGGAGGTACGCAGTATTTT. Using reference TRBV7-3 and TRBJ2-3 for the parts outside the CDR3, the full variable domain is GAGVSQTPSNKVTEKGKYVELRCDPISGHTALYWYRQSLGQGPEFLIYFQGTGAADDSGLPNDRFFAVRPEGSVSTLKIQRTERGDSAVYLCASSLMWSGPGGTQYFGPGTRLTVL.

The chain combines TRBV23-1 with TRBJ2-1, with 7 bases matching TRBD1. TRBV23-1 is noted as an ORF with a role that remains uncertain. This CDR3 has 15 amino acids. Germline trimming cut 8 bases from V and 4 bases from J; bases unmatched to any gene: 11. CDR3 DNA: TGCGCCAGCTTCCGCGAGGGACAGCATTACAATGAGCAGTTCTTC. Encoded protein: CASFREGQHYNEQFF.

The rearrangement joins TRBV7-9 to TRBJ2-5; 12 bases map to TRBD2. V lost 0 bases, J lost 5 bases, and 4 bases stayed unmatched. CDR1 and CDR2 (germline): SEHNR, FQNEAQ (reference sequence). The CDR3 consists of 16 residues. The CDR3 sequence: CASSLALAGGSETQYF. CDR3 nucleotides: TGTGCCAGCAGCTTAGCGCTAGCGGGAGGGAGTGAGACCCAGTACTTC. Together with reference TRBV7-9 and TRBJ2-5, the CDR3 gives the full variable domain: DTGVSQNPRHKITKRGQNVTFRCDPISEHNRLYWYRQTLGQGPEFLTYFQNEAQLEKSRLLSDRFSAERPKGSFSTLEIQRTEQGDSAMYLCASSLALAGGSETQYFGPGTRLLVL.

This chain links TRBV28 with TRBJ2-1; 13 positions match TRBD2. Germline V gene data show CDR1 as MDHEN and CDR2 as SYDVKM. The CDR3 totals 15 residues. The junction had 2 bases not matched to a gene; V was cut back by 2 bases and J by 7 bases. DNA of the CDR3: TGTGCCAGCAGTTTAGGGGGACTAGCGGGAAATGAGCAGTTCTTC. Amino acids: CASSLGGLAGNEQFF.

The chain has TRBV7-2 and TRBJ2-5, with 10 bases lining up with TRBD1. The CDR3 runs to 15 residues. Unmatched junction bases numbered 8, after V lost 5 bases and J lost 5 bases. The germline V gene encodes CDR1 SGHTA and CDR2 FQGNSA. CDR3: CASSPDRGRSETQYF. The CDR3, as DNA: TGTGCCAGCAGCCCAGACAGGGGGCGTTCGGAGACCCAGTACTTC.

This clone was detected once. This chain connects TRBV21-1 to TRBJ2-2; TRBD1 is the table's D call and was not checked against the DNA. TRBV21-1 is a documented pseudogene. The CDR3 is 20 residues long. The DNA of the CDR3 is TGTGCCAGCAGCAAAACACGACGGACAGGGGACCCCTTGAACACCGGGGAGCTGTTTTTT. Translation gives CASSKTRRTGDPLNTGELFF.

CDR3 DNA sequence: TGTGCCAGCAGCCAAACAGCAAAAGAGACCCAGTACTTC. Its protein is CASSQTAKETQYF. The V and J genes are TRBV3-1 (or the pseudogene TRBV3-2) and TRBJ2-5; D is uncertain. Trimming left V 2 bases short and J 3 bases short, with 7 bases between. CDR1 LGHDT and CDR2 YNNKEL come from the germline V gene (reference sequence). CDR3 length equals 13 residues.

The chain carries TRBV7-2 and TRBJ2-1, with 9 bases aligning to TRBD1. The CDR3 is 16 residues long. CDR1 is SGHTA, CDR2 FQGNSA, per germline. V was pared by 2 bases and J by 7 bases, with 9 bases of the junction left unmatched. CDR3 residues: CASSLYRGPFPNEQFF. The CDR3 nucleotides read TGTGCCAGCAGCTTATACAGGGGGCCCTTCCCAAATGAGCAGTTCTTC.

This chain uses TRBV6-2 or TRBV6-3 with TRBJ2-4, with D tentatively TRBD1 (6 bases). Trimming took 2 bases from V and 5 from J, leaving 10 bases between them. Germline V gene data show CDR1 as MNHEY and CDR2 as SVGEGT. This CDR3 contains 14 residues. Here the CDR3 reads CASSYVNRENIQYF. The CDR3 DNA is TGTGCCAGCAGTTACGTAAACAGGGAAAACATTCAGTACTTC.

This clone was found once. V is TRBV5-3 and J is TRBJ1-6, with D uncertain. TRBV5-3 is labeled an ORF, and its function is uncertain. V dropped 0 bases and J dropped 2 bases, with 18 bases sitting between them. The CDR3 consists of 19 residues. The CDR3 loop is CARSLGGILRAAYNSPLHF. The CDR3 region has the DNA TGTGCCAGAAGCTTGGGAGGGATCCTAAGGGCGGCCTATAATTCACCCCTCCACTTT.

The V call is TRBV7-2, the J call TRBJ2-1; 8 bases align to TRBD2. This CDR3 is built from 14 residues. V dropped 5 bases and J dropped 8; count of bases not matched to a gene: 8. From germline, CDR1 is SGHTA and CDR2 FQGNSA. CDR3 protein: CASSLASGSYEQFF. The CDR3 coding sequence is TGTGCCAGCAGCCTCGCCAGCGGGAGCTATGAGCAGTTCTTC.

This chain links TRBV7-9 with TRBJ1-5; a weak D match, TRBD1 (5 bases). Trimming removed 3 bases at V and 4 bases at J, with 10 bases between. Germline loops: CDR1 SEHNR, CDR2 FQNEAQ (reference sequence). The CDR3 contains 14 residues. CDR3 sequence reads: CASSLGTGNQPQHF. The DNA of the CDR3 is TGTGCCAGCAGCTTGGGGACTGGTAATCAGCCCCAGCATTTT.

This clone was seen only a few times. The chain employs TRBV10-3 and TRBJ2-2, with 7 bases fitting TRBD2. CDR3 size: 15 residues. V lost 2 bases, J lost 4 bases, and 4 bases stayed unmatched. CDR1 is ENHRY, CDR2 SYGVKD, per germline. As DNA, the CDR3 is TGTGCCATCAGTGAGGGCCGGGGGGTCACCGGGGAGCTGTTTTTT. Encoded protein: CAISEGRGVTGELFF.

This clone was seen only a few times. The DNA of the CDR3 is TGCGCCAGCAGCTTCGCCTCGACAGGGGGTGACATTCAGTACTTC. It codes for CASSFASTGGDIQYF. The rearrangement uses TRBV5-1 and TRBJ2-4, with 9 nucleotides matching TRBD1. CDR1 SGHRS and CDR2 YFSETQ come from the germline V gene. V was clipped by 2 bases and J by 8 bases; unmatched bases: 8. CDR3 size: 15 residues.

The gene calls are TRBV9 and TRBJ2-2; 7 bases line up with TRBD1. This CDR3 spans 14 amino acids. Germline V CDR1 and CDR2: SGDLS, YYNGEE. Trimming took 4 bases from V and 7 from J; bases not matched to a gene: 7. The CDR3 loop reads CASSPFSGGGELFF. The CDR3 bases are TGTGCCAGCAGCCCCTTTTCAGGGGGCGGGGAGCTGTTTTTT.

The chain recombines TRBV11-2 with TRBJ2-1; TRBD2 might be the D (6 bases). Trimming pared 5 bases from V and 3 bases from J, leaving 14 bases between. CDR3 length: 15 residues. Germline V CDR1 and CDR2: SGHAT, FQNNGV. The CDR3 sequence is CASSPLGGSYNEQFF. The CDR3 DNA is TGTGCCAGCAGCCCCCTCGGGGGAAGCTACAATGAGCAGTTCTTC.

The chain links TRBV30 to TRBJ2-1, with a tentative D call TRBD1 (6 bases). CDR3 length: 17 amino acids. Germline V gene sequence: CDR1 GTSNPN, CDR2 SVGIG (reference sequence). V lost 0 bases and J lost 0, with 15 bases in between. CDR3 nucleotides: TGTGCCTGGAGTGTAGACAGGACACATAGCTCCTACAATGAGCAGTTCTTC. It yields the protein CAWSVDRTHSSYNEQFF.